A single T cell receptor beta chain is shown here with its context. Its antigen has not been determined. Qualities for individual bases were not recorded, and no much larger clone is one base off. The donors were included in the validation cohort of approximately 120 subjects, a group kept apart from the approximately 700-subject first cohort. This sample is part of a study of cytomegalovirus exposure and HLA in healthy donors (dated by TCRdb to the late 2010s). As for the study more broadly: A later analysis indicated that the 95 to 150 validation repertoires were generated on the platform also employed for the 720 or so repertoires of the first cohort. The study aimed to test whether signatures of past pathogen exposure could be identified by cataloging public T cell receptors. In addition to the first cohort of 666 subjects, a separate validation cohort of 120 different subjects was used. To predict cytomegalovirus infection status, the study combined high-throughput TCR immunosequencing, statistical association of individual TCRs with disease status, and machine learning.

Study-level results and caveats: The validation cohort had no HLA typing available for a later analysis, so co-occurrence within that cohort was assessed over all 120 or so repertoires. Cytomegalovirus status was reported to be diagnosed by the classifier with high specificity and sensitivity in both the original and validation cohorts. Across donors, most TCR sequences were observed very rarely, whereas some public TCRs were present in many individuals. A later analysis found that TCRs clustered in the first cohort also tended to co-occur in the approximately 120 validation repertoires, with roughly 95% of cluster scores above 0. According to the authors, the approach could potentially be generalized to other disease states and immunological phenotypes. The study gave a list of roughly 150 TCR beta chains associated with cytomegalovirus. In vitro tests confirmed that a few of the cytomegalovirus-associated TCR beta chains recognize cytomegalovirus antigens.

The V end gives up 7 bases and the J end 8 bases, leaving 8 bases in the junction not matched to a gene. Taken from the germline V gene, the CDR1 and CDR2 loops are MGHDK and SYGVNS. The CDR3 spans 12 residues, from the cysteine through the phenylalanine. Kept here is only the CDR3 DNA, which spans 36 bases and is read in frame from base 1. Libraries were prepared through the immunoSEQ multiplex PCR assay. The published analysis was carried out like this. A statistical classification framework was developed to diagnose cytomegalovirus status using the catalog of TCR beta chain sequences. The clones in this table, taken by TCRdb from immuneACCESS, are in-frame only. Not every clone is retained; where verified, under half of the shortfall comes from an unresolved V gene, and the cause of the rest is unknown. That table supplies the V and J calls and clone size; D and trimming were determined from the DNA. In all, the sample holds about 240,000 clones, and about 87% of those were seen once. The top ten constitute about 2.8% of the sample.

The rearranged segments are TRBV25-1 and TRBJ2-7; TRBD2 agrees with 7 junctional bases. The TCR sequence derives from a man between 18 and 29 years old in good health and CMV-seronegative. The sample was PBMCs. The CDR3 reads as follows: CASTRGRAKQYF. The DNA reads TGTGCCAGCACTCGAGGGAGGGCCAAGCAGTACTTC.